The 17 T cell receptor beta chains given below trace back to one sample, sequenced in a study of shared clonotypes between healthy human individuals. Profiling relied on immunoSEQ multiplex PCR, and the TCRdb table lists in-frame clones only, not all of them. In the table there are about 330,000 clones, around 74% of which are singletons. The sample taken for sequencing was memory CD4+ T cells sorted from blood. Specified subset: CD45RA-negative fraction. Source of these receptors: a man under 40 in good health.

The gene calls are TRBV5-1 and TRBJ1-4; D is undetermined. Germline loops: CDR1 SGHRS, CDR2 YFSETQ. V lost 4 bases, J lost 2 bases, and 15 bases lay in between. The CDR3 contains 16 residues. The CDR3 coding sequence is TGCGCCAGCAGCCCTCGAATGGGGATCACTAATGAAAAACTGTTTTTT. It yields the protein CASSPRMGITNEKLFF.

The gene calls are TRBV28 and TRBJ2-7; D might be TRBD1 or TRBD2, each matching 5 bases. V was shortened by 2 bases and J by 2 bases, with 10 bases between the two germline ends. In germline, CDR1 is MDHEN, CDR2 SYDVKM. This CDR3 comprises 14 residues. Here the CDR3 reads CASSLGWGPYEQYF. The DNA for the CDR3 is TGTGCCAGCAGTTTAGGGTGGGGACCCTACGAGCAGTACTTC.

This clone was seen just once. The CDR3, as DNA: TGTGCCAGCAGCGTAGACAGGGGGCGGAATGGCTACACCTTC. It yields the protein CASSVDRGRNGYTF. The gene calls are TRBV7-2 and TRBJ1-2; TRBD1 matches 10 bases. Germline V CDR1 and CDR2: SGHTA, FQGNSA. The junction had 6 bases not matched to a gene; V was cut back by 5 bases and J by 6 bases. The CDR3 is made up of 14 amino acids.

The chain links TRBV13 to TRBJ2-7; possibly TRBD2 for D (5 bases). V dropped 2 bases and J dropped 3 bases, with 8 bases sitting between them. The CDR3 contains 13 residues. Germline assignment: CDR1 PRHDT and CDR2 FYEKMQ (reference sequence). CDR3: CASSLMGSYEQYF. The CDR3 DNA sequence: TGTGCCAGCAGCTTAATGGGGAGCTACGAGCAGTACTTC.

Only a few counts were recorded for this clone. The chain joins TRBV7-3 to TRBJ2-3; D remains unclear. V lost 1 base to trimming and J lost 4 bases, with 3 bases between them. This CDR3 spans 12 amino acids. Germline V gene data show CDR1 as SGHTA and CDR2 as FQGTGA. The CDR3 DNA reads as TGTGCCAGCAGCTTAAACTCAGATACGCAGTATTTT. It is translated as CASSLNSDTQYF.

The chain recombines TRBV6-6 with TRBJ2-1, with a possible D match to TRBD2 (5 bases). V lost 5 bases and J lost 12, with 17 bases in between. Germline V gene sequence: CDR1 MNHNY, CDR2 SVGAGI (reference sequence). The CDR3 has 13 residues. The CDR3 is CASSPSVNRGQFF. The DNA for the CDR3 is TGTGCCAGCAGTCCCTCGGTTAATCGGGGGCAGTTCTTC.

The genes are TRBV7-9 and TRBJ1-5, with D perhaps TRBD1 (6 bases). CDR3 size: 16 residues. Germline CDR1 is SEHNR and CDR2 is FQNEAQ (reference sequence). V shed 5 bases and J shed 6 bases, with 20 bases lying between them. CDR3 region: CASSPGPGAGSQPQHF. The DNA of the CDR3 is TGTGCCAGCAGCCCGGGCCCAGGGGCTGGAAGTCAGCCCCAGCATTTT.

The J gene is TRBJ2-7, the V gene TRBV6-5; 8 bases map to TRBD1. V shed 6 bases and J 0 bases; nucleotides not matched to a gene: 4. The CDR3 consists of 14 residues. Germline assignment: CDR1 MNHEY and CDR2 SVGAGI. CDR3 amino acids: CASRTGTGSYEQYF. DNA of the CDR3: TGTGCCAGCAGAACGGGGACAGGCTCCTACGAGCAGTACTTC.

This chain joins TRBV11-2 and TRBJ2-7, with D possibly TRBD2 on 5 matching bases. CDR1 SGHAT and CDR2 FQNNGV come from the germline V gene. The V and J ends lost 2 bases and 2 bases respectively, with 7 bases between them. This CDR3 is 13 amino acids long. CDR3 loop: CASSLWGAYEQYF. For the CDR3, the DNA is TGTGCCAGCAGCTTATGGGGAGCCTACGAGCAGTACTTC.

This clone has a single count. The same CDR3 also results from other DNA sequences found in this sample. This sequence joins TRBV7-9 and TRBJ2-2; 7 bases fit TRBD2. With V trimmed by 1 base and J by 6 bases, 2 bases remained unmatched. Germline CDR1 reads SEHNR; CDR2 reads FQNEAQ (reference sequence). The CDR3 contains 14 residues. CDR3 nucleotide sequence: TGTGCCAGCAGCTTAGGTCTAGCGGCCGGGGAGCTGTTTTTT. It encodes CASSLGLAAGELFF.

The genes are TRBV19 and TRBJ2-5; D gene ambiguous. V was pared by 3 bases and J by 0 bases, with 17 bases between. This CDR3 comprises 17 residues. Germline V gives CDR1 LNHDA, CDR2 SQIVND (reference sequence). The DNA for the CDR3 is TGTGCCAGTAGTATTCGTGCGAGCGCCGCGTACCAAGAGACCCAGTACTTC. The encoded protein is CASSIRASAAYQETQYF.

V gene TRBV6-1 combines with J gene TRBJ2-7; the D gene is possibly TRBD1 (5 bases). V was pared by 5 bases and J by 9 bases, with 14 bases between. The length of the CDR3 is 12 residues. The V gene's germline CDR1 is MNHNS and CDR2 SASEGT. The chain's CDR3 is CASSMTAPGQYF. For the CDR3, the DNA is TGTGCCAGCAGTATGACAGCTCCAGGGCAGTACTTC.

This clone has only a few counts. This chain connects TRBV28 to TRBJ2-7; TRBD1 matches 7 bases. With 10 bases clipped from V and 3 bases from J, the junction kept 3 bases outside the gene matches. This CDR3 region has 11 residues. Germline V gives CDR1 MDHEN, CDR2 SYDVKM. CDR3 bases: TGTGCCACCACAGGGGTCTACGAGCAGTACTTC. Amino acids: CATTGVYEQYF.

The chain is built from TRBV9 and TRBJ1-4; D call uncertain. The germline gives CDR1 SGDLS, CDR2 YYNGEE. Deletions cut 4 bases from V and 6 bases from J, with 16 bases between. This CDR3 contains 15 residues. This chain's CDR3 is CASSPSGVGYEKLFF. The CDR3 DNA follows: TGTGCCAGCAGCCCCTCCGGGGTGGGTTATGAAAAACTGTTTTTT.

The chain links TRBV9 to TRBJ1-1; D ambiguous. Per germline, CDR1 SGDLS and CDR2 YYNGEE. The CDR3 totals 13 residues. V lost 0 bases and J lost 7, with 10 bases in between. In nucleotides, the CDR3 is TGTGCCAGCAGCGTAGAAAGTTGGGATGAAGCTTTCTTT. Translating gives CASSVESWDEAFF.

The chain uses TRBV6-1 and TRBJ1-3; D gene uncertain. Per the germline V gene, CDR1 is MNHNS and CDR2 is SASEGT. This CDR3 region has 17 residues. The V end lost 1 base, the J end lost 2 bases, and 15 bases lay between the germline ends. The CDR3 coding sequence is TGTGCCAGCAGTGAAGTTGGTGTCAGGAGGACTGGAAACACCATATATTTT. Encoded protein: CASSEVGVRRTGNTIYF.

A few counts support this clone. This chain uses TRBV27 with TRBJ2-7, with D perhaps given as TRBD1 or TRBD2 (6 bases each). This CDR3 spans 14 amino acids. Trimming removed 4 bases at V and 5 bases at J, with 15 bases between. CDR1 is MNHEY, CDR2 SMNVEV, per germline (reference sequence). This CDR3 reads CASSSRRGAHEQYF. The CDR3, as DNA: TGTGCCAGCAGTTCCCGGAGGGGGGCCCACGAGCAGTACTTC.